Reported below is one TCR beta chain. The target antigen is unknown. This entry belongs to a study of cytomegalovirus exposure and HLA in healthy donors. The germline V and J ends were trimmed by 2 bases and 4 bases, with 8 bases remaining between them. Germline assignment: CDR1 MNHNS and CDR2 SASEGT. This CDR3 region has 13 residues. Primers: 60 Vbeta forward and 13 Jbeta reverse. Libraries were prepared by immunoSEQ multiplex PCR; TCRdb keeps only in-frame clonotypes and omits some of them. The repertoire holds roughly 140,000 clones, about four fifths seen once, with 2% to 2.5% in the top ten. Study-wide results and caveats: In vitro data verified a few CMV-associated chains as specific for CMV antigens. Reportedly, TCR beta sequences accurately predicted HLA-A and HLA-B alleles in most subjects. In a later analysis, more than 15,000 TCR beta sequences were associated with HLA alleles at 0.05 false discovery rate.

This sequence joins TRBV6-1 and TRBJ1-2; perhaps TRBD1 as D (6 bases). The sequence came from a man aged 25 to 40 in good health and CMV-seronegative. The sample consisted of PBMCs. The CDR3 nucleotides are TGTGCCAGCAGTGAAATGGGGGCCTATGGCTACACCTTC. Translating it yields CASSEMGAYGYTF.